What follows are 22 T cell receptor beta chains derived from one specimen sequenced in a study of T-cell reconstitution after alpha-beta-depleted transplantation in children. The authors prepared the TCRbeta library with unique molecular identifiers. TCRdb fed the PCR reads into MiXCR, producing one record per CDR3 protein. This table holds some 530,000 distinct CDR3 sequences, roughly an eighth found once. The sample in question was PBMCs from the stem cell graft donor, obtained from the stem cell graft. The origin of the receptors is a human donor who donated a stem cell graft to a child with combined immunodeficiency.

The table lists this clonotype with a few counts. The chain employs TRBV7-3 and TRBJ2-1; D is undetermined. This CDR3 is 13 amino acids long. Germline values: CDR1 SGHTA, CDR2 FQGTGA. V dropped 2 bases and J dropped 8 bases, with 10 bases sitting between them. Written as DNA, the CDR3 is TGTGCCAGCAGCTTACGACCGGCGGATGAGCAGTTCTTC. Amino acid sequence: CASSLRPADEQFF.

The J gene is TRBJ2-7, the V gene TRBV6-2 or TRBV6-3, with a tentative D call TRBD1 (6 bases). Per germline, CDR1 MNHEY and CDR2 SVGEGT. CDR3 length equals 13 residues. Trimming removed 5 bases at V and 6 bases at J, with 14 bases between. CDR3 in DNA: TGTGCCAGCAGTATCCTCTTCAGGGGCGAGCAGTACTTC. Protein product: CASSILFRGEQYF.

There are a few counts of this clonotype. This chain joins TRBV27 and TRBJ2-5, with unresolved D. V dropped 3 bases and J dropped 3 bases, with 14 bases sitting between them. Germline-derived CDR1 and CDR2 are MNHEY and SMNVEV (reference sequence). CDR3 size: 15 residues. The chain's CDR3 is CASSFWVAGKETQYF. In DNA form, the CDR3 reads TGTGCCAGCAGTTTTTGGGTAGCCGGTAAAGAGACCCAGTACTTC.

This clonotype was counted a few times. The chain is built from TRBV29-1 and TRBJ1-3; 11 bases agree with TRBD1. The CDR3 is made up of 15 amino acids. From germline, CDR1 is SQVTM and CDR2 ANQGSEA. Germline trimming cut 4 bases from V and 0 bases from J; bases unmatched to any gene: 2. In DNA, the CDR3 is TGCAGCGTTGCCGGGACAGGGGGCTCTGGAAACACCATATATTTT. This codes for CSVAGTGGSGNTIYF.

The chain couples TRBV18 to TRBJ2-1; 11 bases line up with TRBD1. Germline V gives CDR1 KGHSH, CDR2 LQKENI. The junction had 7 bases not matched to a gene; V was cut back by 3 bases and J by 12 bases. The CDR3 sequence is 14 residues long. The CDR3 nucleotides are TGTGCCAGCTCACCGGGACAGGGGGTTACGGGGCAGTTCTTC. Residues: CASSPGQGVTGQFF.

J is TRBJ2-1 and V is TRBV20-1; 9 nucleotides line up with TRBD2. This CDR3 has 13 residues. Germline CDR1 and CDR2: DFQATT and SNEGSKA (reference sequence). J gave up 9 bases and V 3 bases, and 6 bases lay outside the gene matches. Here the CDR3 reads CSASPSGMVEQFF. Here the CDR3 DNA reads TGCAGTGCTAGTCCTAGCGGGATGGTTGAGCAGTTCTTC.

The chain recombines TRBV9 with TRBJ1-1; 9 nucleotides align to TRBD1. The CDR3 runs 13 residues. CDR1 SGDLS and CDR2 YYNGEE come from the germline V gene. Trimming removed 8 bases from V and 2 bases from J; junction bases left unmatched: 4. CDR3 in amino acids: CASRQGDNTEAFF. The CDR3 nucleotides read TGTGCCAGTCGACAGGGGGATAACACTGAAGCTTTCTTT.

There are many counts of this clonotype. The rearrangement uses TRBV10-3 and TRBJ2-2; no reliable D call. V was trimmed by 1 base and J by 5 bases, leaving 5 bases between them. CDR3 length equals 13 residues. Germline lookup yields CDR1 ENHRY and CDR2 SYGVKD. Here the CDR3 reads CAISEFKTGELFF. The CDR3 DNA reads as TGTGCCATCAGTGAGTTTAAGACCGGGGAGCTGTTTTTT.

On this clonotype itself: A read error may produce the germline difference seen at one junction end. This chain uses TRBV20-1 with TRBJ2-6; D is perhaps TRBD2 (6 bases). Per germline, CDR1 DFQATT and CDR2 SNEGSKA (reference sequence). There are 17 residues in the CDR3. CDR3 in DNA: TGCAGTGCCAGAGGCCGCACGGGGGAAACTGGGGCCAACGTCCTGACTTTC. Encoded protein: CSARGRTGETGANVLTF.

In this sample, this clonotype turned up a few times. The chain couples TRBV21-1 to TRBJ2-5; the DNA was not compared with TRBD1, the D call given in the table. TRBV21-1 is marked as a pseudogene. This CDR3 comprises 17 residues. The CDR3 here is CASSKYVRAGSVETQYF. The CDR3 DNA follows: TGTGCCAGCAGCAAATATGTTCGGGCAGGGTCCGTGGAGACCCAGTACTTC.

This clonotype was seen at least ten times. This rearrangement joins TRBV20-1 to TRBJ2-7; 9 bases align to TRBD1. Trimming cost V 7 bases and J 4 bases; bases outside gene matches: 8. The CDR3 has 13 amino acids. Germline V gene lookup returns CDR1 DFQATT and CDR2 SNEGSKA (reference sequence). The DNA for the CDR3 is TGCAGTGTTCCGGGACAGGGTTTTTACGAGCAGTACTTC. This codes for CSVPGQGFYEQYF.

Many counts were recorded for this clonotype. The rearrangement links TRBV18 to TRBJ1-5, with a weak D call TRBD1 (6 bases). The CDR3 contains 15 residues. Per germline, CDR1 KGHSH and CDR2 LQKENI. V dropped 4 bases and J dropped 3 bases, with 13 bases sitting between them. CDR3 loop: CASSQNQGNNQPQHF. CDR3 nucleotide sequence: TGTGCCAGCTCACAAAATCAGGGGAACAATCAGCCCCAGCATTTT.

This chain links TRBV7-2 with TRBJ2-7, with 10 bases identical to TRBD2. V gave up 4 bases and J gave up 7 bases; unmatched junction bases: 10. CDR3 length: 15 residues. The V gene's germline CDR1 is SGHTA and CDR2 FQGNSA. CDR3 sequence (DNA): TGTGCCAGCAGCTCCCGGGGAGCGGGAGGGAAAGAGCAGTACTTC. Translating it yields CASSSRGAGGKEQYF.

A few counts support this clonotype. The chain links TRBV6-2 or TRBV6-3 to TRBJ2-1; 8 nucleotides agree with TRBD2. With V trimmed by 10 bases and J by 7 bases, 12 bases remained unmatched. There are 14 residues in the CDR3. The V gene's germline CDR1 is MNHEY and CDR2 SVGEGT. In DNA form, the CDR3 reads TGTGCCATCCGGGTAGCGGGAAGTAGGAATGAGCAGTTCTTC. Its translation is CAIRVAGSRNEQFF.

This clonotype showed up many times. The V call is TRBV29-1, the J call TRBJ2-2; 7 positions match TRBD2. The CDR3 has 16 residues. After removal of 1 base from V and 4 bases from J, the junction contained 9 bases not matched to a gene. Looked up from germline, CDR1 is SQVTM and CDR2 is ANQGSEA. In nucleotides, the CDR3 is TGCAGCGTTGAAGGGGGAGGGACTTTATCCACCGGGGAGCTGTTTTTT. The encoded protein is CSVEGGGTLSTGELFF.

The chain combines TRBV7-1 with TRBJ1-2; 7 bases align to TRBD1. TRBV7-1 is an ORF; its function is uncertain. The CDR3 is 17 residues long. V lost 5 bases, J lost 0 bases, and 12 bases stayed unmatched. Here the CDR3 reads CASSPRGTASANYGYTF. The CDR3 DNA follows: TGTGCCAGCAGCCCCCGCGGGACAGCATCCGCTAACTATGGCTACACCTTC.

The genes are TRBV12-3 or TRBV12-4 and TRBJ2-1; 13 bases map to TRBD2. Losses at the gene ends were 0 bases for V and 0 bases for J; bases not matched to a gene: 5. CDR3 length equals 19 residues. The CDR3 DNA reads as TGTGCCAGCAGTTTAGCACTAGCGGGGGGGCCTTCCTCCTACAATGAGCAGTTCTTC. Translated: CASSLALAGGPSSYNEQFF.

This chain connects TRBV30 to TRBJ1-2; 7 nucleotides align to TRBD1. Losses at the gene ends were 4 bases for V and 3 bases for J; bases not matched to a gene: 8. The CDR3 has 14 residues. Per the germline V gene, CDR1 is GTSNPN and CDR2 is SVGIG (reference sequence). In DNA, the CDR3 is TGTGCCTGGAACCGGGACAGCCAATACTATGGCTACACCTTC. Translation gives CAWNRDSQYYGYTF. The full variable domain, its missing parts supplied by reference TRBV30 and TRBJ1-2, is SQTIHQWPATLVQPVGSPLSLECTVEGTSNPNLYWYRQAAGRGLQLLFYSVGIGQISSEVPQNLSASRPQDRQFILSSKKLLLSDSGFYLCAWNRDSQYYGYTFGSGTRLTVV.

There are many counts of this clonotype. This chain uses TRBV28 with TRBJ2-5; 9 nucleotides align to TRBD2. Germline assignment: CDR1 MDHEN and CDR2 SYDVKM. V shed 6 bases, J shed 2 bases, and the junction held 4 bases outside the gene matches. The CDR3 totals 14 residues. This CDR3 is CASRSSGDQETQYF. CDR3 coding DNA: TGTGCCAGCAGGTCTAGCGGGGATCAAGAGACCCAGTACTTC.

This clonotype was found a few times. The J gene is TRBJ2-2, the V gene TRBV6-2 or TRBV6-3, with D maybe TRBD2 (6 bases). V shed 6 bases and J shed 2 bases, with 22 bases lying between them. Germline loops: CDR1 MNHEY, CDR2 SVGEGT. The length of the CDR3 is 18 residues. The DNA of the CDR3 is TGTGCCAGCAGACAACTTACGGTGGACTACCTAAACACCGGGGAGCTGTTTTTT. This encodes CASRQLTVDYLNTGELFF.

As DNA, the CDR3 is TGTGCTAGGCCCGTGGGCGCCAGGGTAGAGACCCAGTACTTC. It specifies CARPVGARVETQYF. This rearrangement joins TRBV7-7 to TRBJ2-5; perhaps TRBD1 as D (5 bases). From germline, CDR1 is SSHAT and CDR2 FNYEAQ (reference sequence). This CDR3 spans 14 amino acids.

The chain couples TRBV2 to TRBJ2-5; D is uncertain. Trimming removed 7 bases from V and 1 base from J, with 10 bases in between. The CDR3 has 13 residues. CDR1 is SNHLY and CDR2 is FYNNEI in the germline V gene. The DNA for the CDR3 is TGTGCCAGCATAGGTGACTTCCAAGAGACCCAGTACTTC. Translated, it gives CASIGDFQETQYF. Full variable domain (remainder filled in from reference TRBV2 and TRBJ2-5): EPEVTQTPSHQVTQMGQEVILRCVPISNHLYFYWYRQILGQKVEFLVSFYNNEISEKSEIFDDQFSVERPDGSNFTLKIRSTKLEDSAMYFCASIGDFQETQYFGPGTRLLVL.